The T cell receptor beta chain under discussion was sequenced for a study of T cells in Graves' hyperthyroidism and ophthalmopathy. RNA transcripts served as the template for amplifying TCR beta CDR3 regions. When the TCR CDR3 underwent first-round RT-PCR, the HTBI primer set was used. TCRdb called the multiplex PCR reads again in MiXCR, with one record for every CDR3 protein. Of under 800,000 distinct CDR3 sequences listed, around 15% are singletons. Overall study results and limits: Patients with ophthalmopathy were separated from those with stable hyperthyroidism by a 13 V-J model.

No progression to ophthalmopathy during 18 months of follow-up defined stable disease. In patients aged 18 to 65, hyperthyroidism was newly diagnosed, with duration under 2 months. Uncontrolled infection, other autoimmune disease, pregnancy or lactation led to exclusion. This clonotype was observed many times. Its antigen is not identified. Sequencing used blood. This TCR derives from a woman aged 18-29 years with Graves' hyperthyroidism.

CDR3 in DNA: TGTGCCAGCAGTGGACACGCCCAAGAGACCCAGTACTTC. Residues: CASSGHAQETQYF. This sequence joins TRBV2 and TRBJ2-5; D call uncertain. The CDR3 sequence is 13 residues long. The V end lost 4 bases, the J end lost 1 base, and 7 bases lay between the germline ends. The germline V gene has CDR1 SNHLY and CDR2 FYNNEI. The entire variable domain, with the rest obtained from reference TRBV2 and TRBJ2-5, is as follows: EPEVTQTPSHQVTQMGQEVILRCVPISNHLYFYWYRQILGQKVEFLVSFYNNEISEKSEIFDDQFSVERPDGSNFTLKIRSTKLEDSAMYFCASSGHAQETQYFGPGTRLLVL.